The present TCR beta chain was sequenced within a study of CD8 T cells in Susac syndrome. Only a few counts were recorded for this clonotype. V was clipped by 4 bases and J by 5 bases, with 10 bases between them. This CDR3 contains 13 residues. The RNA input was roughly 0.45 to 1 ug, and it was reverse transcribed with random hexamers. The CDR3 of TCR beta was amplified by immunoSEQ multiplex PCR across 54 Vbeta and 13 Jbeta. TCRdb used MiXCR to reprocess the immunoSEQ multiplex PCR reads, holding one entry per CDR3 protein. Of 200,000 to 250,000 distinct CDR3 sequences listed, around 90% were seen once; the top ten hold over 0.1%.

J is TRBJ2-3 and V is TRBV12-3 or TRBV12-4, with D possibly being TRBD2 (6 bases). The sequencing sample was made of CD8+ T cells from PBMCs. This TCR came from a human donor with multiple sclerosis. In DNA, the CDR3 is TGTGCCAGCAGTTCCCCCGGGGGAGATACGCAGTATTTT. Its translation: CASSSPGGDTQYF.